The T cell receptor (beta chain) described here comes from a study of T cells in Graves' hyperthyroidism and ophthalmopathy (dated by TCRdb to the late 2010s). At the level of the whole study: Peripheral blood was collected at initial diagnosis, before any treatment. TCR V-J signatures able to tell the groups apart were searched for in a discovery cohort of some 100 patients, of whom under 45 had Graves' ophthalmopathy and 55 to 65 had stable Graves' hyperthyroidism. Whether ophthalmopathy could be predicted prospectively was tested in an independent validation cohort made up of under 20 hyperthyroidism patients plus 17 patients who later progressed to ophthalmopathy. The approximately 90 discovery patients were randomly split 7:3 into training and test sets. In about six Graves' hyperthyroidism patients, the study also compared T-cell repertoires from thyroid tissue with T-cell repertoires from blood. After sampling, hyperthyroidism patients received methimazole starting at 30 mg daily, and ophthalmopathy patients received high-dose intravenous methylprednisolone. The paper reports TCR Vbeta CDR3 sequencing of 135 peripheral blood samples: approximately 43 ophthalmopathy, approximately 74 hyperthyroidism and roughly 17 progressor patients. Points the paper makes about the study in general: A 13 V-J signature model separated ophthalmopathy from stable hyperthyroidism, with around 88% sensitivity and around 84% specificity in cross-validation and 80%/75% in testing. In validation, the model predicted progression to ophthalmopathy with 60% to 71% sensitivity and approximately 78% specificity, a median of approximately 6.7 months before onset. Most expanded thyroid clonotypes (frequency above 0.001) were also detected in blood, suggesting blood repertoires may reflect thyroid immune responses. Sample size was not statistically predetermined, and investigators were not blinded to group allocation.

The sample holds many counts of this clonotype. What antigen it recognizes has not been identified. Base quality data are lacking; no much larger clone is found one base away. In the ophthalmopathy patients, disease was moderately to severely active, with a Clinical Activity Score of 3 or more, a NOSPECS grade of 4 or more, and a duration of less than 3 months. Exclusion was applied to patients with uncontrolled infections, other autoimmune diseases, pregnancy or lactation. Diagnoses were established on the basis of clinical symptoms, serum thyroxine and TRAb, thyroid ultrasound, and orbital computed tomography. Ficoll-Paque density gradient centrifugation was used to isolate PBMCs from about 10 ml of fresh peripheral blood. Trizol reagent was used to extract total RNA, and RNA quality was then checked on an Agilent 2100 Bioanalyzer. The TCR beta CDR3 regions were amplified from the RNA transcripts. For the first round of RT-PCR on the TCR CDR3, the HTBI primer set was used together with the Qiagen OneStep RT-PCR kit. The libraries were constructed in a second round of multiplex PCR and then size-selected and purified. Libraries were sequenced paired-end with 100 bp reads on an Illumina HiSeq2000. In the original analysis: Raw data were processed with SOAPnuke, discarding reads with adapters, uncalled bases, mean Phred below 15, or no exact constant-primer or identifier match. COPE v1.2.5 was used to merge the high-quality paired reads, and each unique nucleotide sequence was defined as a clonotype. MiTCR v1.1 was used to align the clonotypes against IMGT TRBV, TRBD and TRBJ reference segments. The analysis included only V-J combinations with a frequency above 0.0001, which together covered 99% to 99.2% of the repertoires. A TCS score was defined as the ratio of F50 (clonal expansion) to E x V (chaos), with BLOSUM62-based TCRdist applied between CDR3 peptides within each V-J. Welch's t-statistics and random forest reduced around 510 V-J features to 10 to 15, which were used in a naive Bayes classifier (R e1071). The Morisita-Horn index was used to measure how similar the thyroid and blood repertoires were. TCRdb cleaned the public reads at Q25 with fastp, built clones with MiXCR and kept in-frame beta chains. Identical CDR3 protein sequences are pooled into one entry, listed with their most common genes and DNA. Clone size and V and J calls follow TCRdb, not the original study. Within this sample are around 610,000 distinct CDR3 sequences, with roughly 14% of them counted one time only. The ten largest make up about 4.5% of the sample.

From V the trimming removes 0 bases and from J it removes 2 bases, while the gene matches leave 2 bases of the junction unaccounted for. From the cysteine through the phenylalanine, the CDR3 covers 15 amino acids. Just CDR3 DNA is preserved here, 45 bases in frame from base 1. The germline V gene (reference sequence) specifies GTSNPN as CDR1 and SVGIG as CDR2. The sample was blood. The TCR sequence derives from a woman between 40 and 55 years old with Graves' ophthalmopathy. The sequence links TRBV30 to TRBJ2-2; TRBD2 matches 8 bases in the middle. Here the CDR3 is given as CAWSVGLANTGELFF. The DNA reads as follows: TGTGCCTGGAGTGTAGGACTAGCCAACACCGGGGAGCTGTTTTTT.